This TCR beta chain was observed in a study of blood T cell repertoires in COVID-19. The CDR3 is made up of 13 amino acids. Germline CDR1 is LNHDA and CDR2 is SQIVND (reference sequence). V lost 5 bases and J lost 4, with 11 bases in between. This clone was seen a few times. Authors' methods: Amplification of reference gene primers was used by the study to estimate nucleated cell counts. Produced via immunoSEQ multiplex PCR; TCRdb's table is partial and in-frame only. V and J calls and clone size are given by that table; D and trimming were obtained from the DNA. The table has roughly 240,000 clones, approximately 85% seen once; the top ten hold roughly 5.3%.

The rearrangement joins TRBV19 to TRBJ1-1; tentatively, D is TRBD1 (5 bases). Sequenced input: peripheral blood. The source is a man aged 50-59 years with COVID-19, enrolled during active disease. This CDR3 is CASSPRQITEAFF. The CDR3 DNA follows: TGTGCCAGTAGTCCGCGACAGATCACTGAAGCTTTCTTT.